This T cell receptor (beta chain) derives from a study of CD8+ T cells in alopecia areata (dated by TCRdb to the late 2010s). Study-level background: Treated patients were enrolled in an open-label pilot trial of oral tofacitinib at 5 to 10 mg twice daily for moderate-to-severe alopecia areata. Patients received tofacitinib for 6 to 18 months and were then followed off drug for 6 months to check for delayed response and recurrence. The SALT score, which quantifies the percentage of affected scalp surface area, was used to measure disease severity in treated patients. To study T cell clonal expansion in alopecia areata, the researchers applied high-throughput TCRbeta sequencing to both the C3H/HeJ mouse model and human patients. Human TCRbeta sequencing covered scalp tissue and sorted CD4+ and CD8+ peripheral blood T cells from patchy and totalis/universalis alopecia areata patients and healthy controls. Tofacitinib-treated patients had biopsies at baseline and at 4 and 24 weeks of treatment, with a later scalp biopsy in several patients. Scalp clonality was compared across normal scalp (n=4), patchy alopecia areata scalp (n=8), and alopecia totalis/universalis scalp (n=8). RNA was extracted with the PAXgene miRNA kit for fixed scalp, the miRNeasy kit for PBMCs, and the RNeasy kit for mouse skin. TCRbeta CDR3 regions were amplified by immunoSEQ multiplex PCR using 35 Vbeta forward and 13 Jbeta reverse primers.

The time point label corresponds to: more than 3 weeks on oral tofacitinib. The treatment or condition label of this sample denotes: oral pan-JAK inhibitor, 5-10 mg twice daily. Peripheral blood and lesional scalp punch biopsies were obtained from patients with alopecia areata. PBMCs were separated by density centrifugation and stained for CD3, CD4 and CD8, after which CD4+ and CD8+ T cells were sorted on a FACSAria. CDR1 SGHTA and CDR2 FQGNSA are derived from the germline V gene. Including the terminal cysteine and phenylalanine, the CDR3 comprises 14 residues. Just the 42-base CDR3 DNA is kept, in frame starting at base 1. V gives up 7 bases and J gives up 5 bases, and the segment between their germline ends measures 15 bases. Concerning this clone itself: Its recognized antigen is unknown. No per-base quality is available; no much larger clone lies one base away.

Overall study outcomes, separate from this receptor: The treated cohort was small, with a single nonresponder, so links between baseline CD8+ expansion and response need larger studies. TCR sequences shared between patients were less clear than in mice, possibly partly because of HLA diversity in the patient population. Higher clonality and more expanded CD8+ clones were observed in lesional scalp than in normal scalp, particularly in alopecia totalis/universalis, a finding suggestive of antigenic drive. Unlike mouse skin, where gammadelta T cells dominate, normal human skin contains resident alphabeta T cells that get sequenced too, which complicates analysis of the scalp TCR repertoire. Tofacitinib significantly decreased scalp clonality and the number of expanded CD8+ clones among the top 100 scalp clones. During tofacitinib treatment, many expanded lesional clones remained in scalp and blood, and this persistence may partly explain relapse after treatment is stopped.

The library relied on the immunoSEQ multiplex PCR assay. For TCR sequencing, RNA was extracted from every sample and reverse transcribed into cDNA to serve as template. First-strand cDNA was synthesized using SuperScript III with a 2:1 mix of oligo-dT and random hexamers. A synthetic immune receptor repertoire was used to measure amplification bias, and any remaining bias was corrected computationally. The original methods were these. Raw reads were preprocessed to remove errors, and CDR3 was defined according to IMGT conventions as the region from the conserved cysteine to phenylalanine. Clonality was computed by normalizing Shannon entropy by log2 of the number of productive unique TCRs and subtracting the result from 1. CD4 or CD8 identity of scalp clones was inferred by cross-referencing scalp TCRbeta sequences with sorted blood CD4 and CD8 repertoires. As stored in TCRdb, this immuneACCESS dataset retains in-frame rearrangements with V and J assigned. A fraction of the clones does not appear; measured against another copy, unresolved V genes explain less than half of the discrepancy, and the remainder lacks a known reason. V, J and clone size are those of that table, while D and trimming were read from the DNA. The sample table records about 140,000 clones; nearly 55% of these occur just once. Jointly, the top ten make up approximately 15% of the sample.

Source: CD8+ T cells sorted from blood, taken at week 4, from a patient treated with tofacitinib. The receptor chain draws on TRBV7-2 and TRBJ2-1, and the D gene may be TRBD1, 6 bases matching. The sequence derives from a human donor with alopecia areata. The bases read TGTGCCAGCAACCACGACAGGAAAGACAATGAGCAGTTCTTC. Translated, this gives CASNHDRKDNEQFF.